What follows are 24 T cell receptor beta chains derived from one specimen sequenced in a study of blood T cells in healthy people across ages. Alongside a J-beta primer mix, a sample-barcoded 5' primer served in a second PCR lasting about 7 to 11 cycles. TCRdb recomputed calls from the 5' RACE reads with MiXCR, one row per CDR3 protein. The table has approximately 700,000 distinct CDR3 sequences, about 34% seen once. Sequenced material: blood. These receptors were obtained from a woman over 75 in good health.

This clonotype was recorded many times. J is TRBJ1-1 and V is TRBV6-5; the D is unclear. The V end was cut by 7 bases, the J end by 4 bases, with 10 bases between. This CDR3 contains 12 residues. Germline assignment: CDR1 MNHEY and CDR2 SVGAGI. The CDR3 protein is CASTRAGTEAFF. For the CDR3, the DNA is TGTGCCAGCACGCGGGCAGGCACTGAAGCTTTCTTT.

This clonotype has only one observation. The chain combines TRBV7-8 with TRBJ1-6; the D gene is possibly TRBD1 (5 bases). The V gene lost 3 bases and the J gene lost 10 bases, with 13 bases spanning the gap. Germline CDR1 is SGHVS and CDR2 is FQNEAQ. The length of the CDR3 is 14 residues. CDR3 region: CASSLGDKGSPLHF. The DNA for the CDR3 is TGTGCCAGCAGCTTGGGGGATAAGGGCTCACCCCTCCACTTT.

This clonotype has just a few counts. This chain joins TRBV6-5 and TRBJ2-2; 9 bases line up with TRBD1. Germline CDR1 MNHEY, CDR2 SVGAGI. The CDR3 runs to 16 residues. The J segment lost 6 bases and the V segment lost 0 bases, leaving 5 bases of the junction unmatched. The CDR3, as DNA: TGTGCCAGCAGTTACTCGAAGACAGGGGGACCCGGGGAGCTGTTTTTT. This encodes CASSYSKTGGPGELFF.

The chain combines TRBV5-1 with TRBJ2-7, with 14 bases that match TRBD2. CDR3 length equals 15 residues. The V segment lost 0 bases and the J segment 6 bases; nucleotides outside the gene matches: 2. Germline V gives CDR1 SGHRS, CDR2 YFSETQ. In DNA form, the CDR3 reads TGCGCCAGCAGCTTGGGGACTAGCGGGGGGTCCGAGCAGTACTTC. Translating gives CASSLGTSGGSEQYF.

This clonotype was counted only a few times. The chain has TRBV27 and TRBJ1-6; the D gene is possibly TRBD1 (6 bases). The CDR3 length is 19 residues. With 4 bases removed from V and 0 bases from J, the gap between germline ends came to 19 bases. Germline V lookup: CDR1 MNHEY, CDR2 SMNVEV (reference sequence). The CDR3 protein is CASSSSLRQEASYNSPLHF. As DNA, the CDR3 is TGTGCCAGCAGTTCCTCCCTCCGACAGGAGGCCTCCTATAATTCACCCCTCCACTTT.

CDR3 nucleotide sequence: TGTGCCAGCAGTGAACTCGGACAGCCGAGCGGCTACGAGCAGTACTTC. Residues: CASSELGQPSGYEQYF. The chain has TRBV25-1 and TRBJ2-7; possible D gene TRBD1, 6 bases. V gave up 2 bases and J gave up 3 bases, with 17 bases separating them. Germline CDR1 reads MGHDK; CDR2 reads SYGVNS. This CDR3 spans 16 amino acids.

At least ten counts were recorded for this clonotype. The chain combines TRBV20-1 with TRBJ2-5, with D possibly matching TRBD2 (6 bases). CDR3 length equals 12 residues. Germline V gives CDR1 DFQATT, CDR2 SNEGSKA (reference sequence). The V gene lost 7 bases and the J gene lost 5 bases, with 14 bases spanning the gap. In nucleotides, the CDR3 is TGCAGTGGGGGGGTGGTTGGGGAGACCCAGTACTTC. Residues: CSGGVVGETQYF.

This clonotype was seen at least ten times. The rearrangement uses TRBV20-1 and TRBJ1-2; D is perhaps TRBD1 (5 bases). V gave up 2 bases and J gave up 4 bases, with 11 bases separating them. CDR3 size: 13 residues. Germline CDR1 DFQATT, CDR2 SNEGSKA (reference sequence). This CDR3 reads CSARQGSIYGYTF. As DNA, the CDR3 is TGCAGTGCTAGACAGGGCTCCATCTATGGCTACACCTTC.

The rearrangement links TRBV7-2 to TRBJ1-3; no firm D call. V gave up 0 bases and J gave up 4 bases, with 13 bases separating them. This CDR3 is built from 16 residues. The germline gives CDR1 SGHTA, CDR2 FQGNSA. CDR3 amino acids: CASSLARDTGGNTIYF. CDR3 nucleotides: TGTGCCAGCAGCTTAGCGCGTGACACCGGGGGAAACACCATATATTTT. Full variable domain (outside the CDR3, taken from reference TRBV7-2 and TRBJ1-3): GAGVSQSPSNKVTEKGKDVELRCDPISGHTALYWYRQSLGQGLEFLIYFQGNSAPDKSGLPSDRFSAERTGGSVSTLTIQRTQQEDSAVYLCASSLARDTGGNTIYFGEGSWLTVV.

This clonotype was seen ten or more times. V gene TRBV29-1 combines with J gene TRBJ2-7; 7 bases fit TRBD1. The CDR3 covers 13 residues. Trimming cost V 6 bases and J 0 bases; bases outside gene matches: 5. Per germline, CDR1 SQVTM and CDR2 ANQGSEA. The CDR3 sequence is CSVGQESSYEQYF. The CDR3 region has the DNA TGCAGCGTAGGACAGGAAAGCTCCTACGAGCAGTACTTC.

This clonotype was observed a few times. A much larger clone differs from this one at a single base, so this may be a read error. The J gene is TRBJ1-2, the V gene TRBV5-5, with D unresolved. The germline CDR1 and CDR2 sequences are SGHKS and YYEKEE (reference sequence). The V end was cut by 7 bases, the J end by 2 bases, with 15 bases between. The CDR3 runs 14 residues. In nucleotides, the CDR3 is TGTGCCAGCGGCGGACGGAATAGAAACTATGGCTACACCTTC. Amino acid sequence: CASGGRNRNYGYTF. The full variable domain, with the rest looked up from reference TRBV5-5 and TRBJ1-2, is DAGVTQSPTHLIKTRGQQVTLRCSPISGHKSVSWYQQVLGQGPQFIFQYYEKEERGRGNFPDRFSARQFPNYSSELNVNALLLGDSALYLCASGGRNRNYGYTFGSGTRLTVV.

This clonotype was detected ten times or more. CDR3 loop: CASSFELTLRDEQYF. In DNA form, the CDR3 reads TGTGCCAGCAGTTTCGAGCTTACCCTACGGGACGAGCAGTACTTC. The chain uses TRBV28 and TRBJ2-7; D is unclear. The CDR3 totals 15 residues. CDR1 is MDHEN and CDR2 is SYDVKM in the germline V gene. Trimming shortened V by 3 bases and J by 5 bases, and 17 bases separated the two germline ends.

This clonotype was seen repeatedly, ten times or more. Written as DNA, the CDR3 is TGTGCCAGCAGCCCCGGGACGGCCTTTTACAATGAGCAGTTCTTC. Translating it yields CASSPGTAFYNEQFF. The rearrangement joins TRBV6-5 to TRBJ2-1; the D gene could be TRBD1 or TRBD2 (5 bases each). The V gene lost 6 bases and the J gene lost 4 bases, with 16 bases spanning the gap. This CDR3 is built from 15 residues. Per the germline V gene, CDR1 is MNHEY and CDR2 is SVGAGI.

There are many counts of this clonotype. V usage is TRBV18 and J usage is TRBJ2-1; 7 bases fit TRBD1. After removal of 1 base from V and 1 base from J, the junction contained 4 bases not matched to a gene. The germline CDR1 and CDR2 sequences are KGHSH and LQKENI. The CDR3 runs to 16 residues. The chain's CDR3 is CASSPQGAGSYNEQFF. In nucleotides, the CDR3 is TGTGCCAGCTCACCACAGGGGGCTGGGTCCTACAATGAGCAGTTCTTC.

The table lists this clonotype with many counts. The chain couples TRBV5-1 to TRBJ2-1; TRBD2 is a possible D gene (7 bases). The CDR3 covers 16 residues. V was shortened by 4 bases and J by 1 base, with 15 bases between the two germline ends. Germline assignment: CDR1 SGHRS and CDR2 YFSETQ. The CDR3 reads CASSPRTAGSYNEQFF. The CDR3 nucleotides are TGCGCCAGCAGCCCCCGGACAGCGGGGTCCTACAATGAGCAGTTCTTC.

The rearrangement uses TRBV5-1 and TRBJ2-1; 9 bases are a match to TRBD2. Trimming at V came to 2 bases and at J to 7 bases, leaving 4 bases not matched to a gene. The length of the CDR3 is 14 residues. Looked up from germline, CDR1 is SGHRS and CDR2 is YFSETQ. The CDR3 nucleotides are TGCGCCAGCAGCTTCAGCGGGGGGCGGAATGAGCAGTTCTTC. Translated: CASSFSGGRNEQFF. The complete variable domain, with remaining parts taken from reference TRBV5-1 and TRBJ2-1, reads KAGVTQTPRYLIKTRGQQVTLSCSPISGHRSVSWYQQTPGQGLQFLFEYFSETQRNKGNFPGRFSGRQFSNSRSEMNVSTLELGDSALYLCASSFSGGRNEQFFGPGTRLTVL.

This clonotype was observed at least ten times. The genes are TRBV6-4 and TRBJ2-5; TRBD1 or TRBD2 may be the D gene (6 bases each). The assigned J gene may be wrong: the sequence end matches TRBJ2-7 better. This CDR3 is 13 amino acids long. Per the germline V gene, CDR1 is MRHNA and CDR2 is SNTAGT. The CDR3: CASSEQQGGEQYF. For the CDR3, the DNA is TGTGCCAGCAGTGAGCAACAGGGAGGCGAGCAGTACTTC.

This clonotype was counted ten times or more. The CDR3 sequence is CASSSGLAGESYEQYF. CDR3 sequence (DNA): TGTGCCAGCAGTTCGGGACTAGCGGGGGAGAGCTACGAGCAGTACTTC. V and J are TRBV6-1 and TRBJ2-7; 14 bases match TRBD2. Unmatched junction bases numbered 6, after V lost 5 bases and J lost 3 bases. Germline CDR1 and CDR2: MNHNS and SASEGT. This CDR3 spans 16 amino acids.

This chain uses TRBV11-2 with TRBJ2-1; D is unclear. The CDR3 runs to 14 residues. Trimming removed 6 bases at V and 2 bases at J, with 11 bases between. CDR1 is SGHAT, CDR2 FQNNGV, per germline. The CDR3 region has the DNA TGTGCCAGCAGGAGAAGTGGGACCTACAATGAGCAGTTCTTC. Protein product: CASRRSGTYNEQFF.

This clonotype was counted a few times. This clone may be a read error of a much larger clone one base away. The genes are TRBV5-1 and TRBJ2-3; 8 nucleotides match TRBD1. This CDR3 is 15 amino acids long. Germline CDR1 is SGHRS and CDR2 is YFSETQ. The CDR3 region has the DNA TGCGTCAGCACCCGCTGGGGACAGGCCACAGATACGCAGTATTTT. Encoded protein: CVSTRWGQATDTQYF.

On this clonotype itself: A much larger clonotype is one base distant, so this may be a read error. V gene TRBV6-2 or TRBV6-3 combines with J gene TRBJ2-3; TRBD2 might be the D (5 bases). Germline V gives CDR1 MNHEY, CDR2 SVGEGT. There are 14 residues in the CDR3. The V end was cut by 7 bases, the J end by 4 bases, with 15 bases between. CDR3 in amino acids: CASTRLGSADTQYF. CDR3 DNA sequence: TGTGCCAGCACCCGGTTGGGGAGTGCAGATACGCAGTATTTT.

With respect to this clonotype: A much larger clone lies a single base off, so this may be a read error. CDR3: CASSANLLGGYTF. DNA for the CDR3: TGTGCCAGCAGCGCCAACCTATTGGGGGGCTACACCTTC. The V gene is TRBV9, the J gene TRBJ1-2; no definite D call. The CDR3 is made up of 13 amino acids. From germline, CDR1 is SGDLS and CDR2 YYNGEE. Trimming left V 3 bases short and J 8 bases short, with 14 bases between.

This clonotype was seen ten or more times. The chain joins TRBV28 to TRBJ2-1, with 8 bases matching TRBD2. The trim removed 9 bases at V and 6 bases at J, leaving 10 bases unmatched. This CDR3 is 14 amino acids long. Germline V gene sequence: CDR1 MDHEN, CDR2 SYDVKM. The DNA for the CDR3 is TGTGCCAGTAGGACGGGGGGGCCGCTCAATGAGCAGTTCTTC. The encoded protein is CASRTGGPLNEQFF.

The chain combines TRBV18 with TRBJ2-3; TRBD2 might be the D (6 bases). Germline-derived CDR1 and CDR2 are KGHSH and LQKENI. The germline V and J ends were trimmed by 2 bases and 10 bases, with 13 bases remaining between them. The CDR3 loop spans 13 amino acids. CDR3 amino acids: CASSPKAGSSQYF. CDR3 nucleotide sequence: TGTGCCAGCTCACCAAAAGCGGGCTCCTCGCAGTATTTT.